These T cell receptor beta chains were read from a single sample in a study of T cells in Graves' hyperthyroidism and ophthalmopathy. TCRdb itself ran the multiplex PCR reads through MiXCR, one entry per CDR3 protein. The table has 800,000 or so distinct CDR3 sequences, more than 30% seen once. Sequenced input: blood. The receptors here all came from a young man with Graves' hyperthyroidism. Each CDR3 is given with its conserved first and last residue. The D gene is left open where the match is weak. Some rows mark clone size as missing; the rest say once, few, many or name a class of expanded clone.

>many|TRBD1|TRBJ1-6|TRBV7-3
TGTGCCAGCAGCTCGACAGGGGTCAATTCACCCCTCCACTTT
CASSSTGVNSPLHF
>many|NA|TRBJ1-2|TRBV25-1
TGTGCCAGCAGCCCCGCGGGGGGCTATGGCTACACCTTC
CASSPAGGYGYTF
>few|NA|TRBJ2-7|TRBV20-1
TGCAGTGCTAGGCAAAGGTACTCCTACGAGCAGTACTTC
CSARQRYSYEQYF
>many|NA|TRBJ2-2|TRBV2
TGTGCCAGCATCGGTCAGAGGAACACCGGGGAGCTGTTTTTT
CASIGQRNTGELFF
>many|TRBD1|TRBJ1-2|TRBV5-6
TGTGCCAGCAGTGGGGGACAGGGCTATGGCTACACCTTC
CASSGGQGYGYTF
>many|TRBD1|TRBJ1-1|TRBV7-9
TGTGCCAGCACCACAGGGGACACTGAAGCTTTCTTT
CASTTGDTEAFF
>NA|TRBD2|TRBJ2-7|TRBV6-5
TGTGCCAGCAGTTACGGGACTAGTCTCTCCGAGCAGTACTTC
CASSYGTSLSEQYF
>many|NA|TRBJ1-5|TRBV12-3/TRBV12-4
TGTGCCAGCAGTCCTGGGACTCTTAATCAGCCCCAGCATTTT
CASSPGTLNQPQHF
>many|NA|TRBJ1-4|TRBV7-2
TGTGCCAGCAGCTTAGTTCCAGGGGCTAATGAAAAACTGTTTTTT
CASSLVPGANEKLFF
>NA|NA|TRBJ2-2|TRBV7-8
TGTGCCAGCAGCTTAGATGGTAGCGTCTTGAACACCGGGGAGCTGTTTTTT
CASSLDGSVLNTGELFF
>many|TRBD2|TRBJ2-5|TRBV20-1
TGCAGTGCTAGGACGGGGGGGTCCCAAGAGACCCAGTACTTC
CSARTGGSQETQYF
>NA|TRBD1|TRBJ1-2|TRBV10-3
TGTGCCATCAGGGAACAGGGGGCAAATGGCTACACCTTC
CAIREQGANGYTF
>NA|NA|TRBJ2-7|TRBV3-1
TGTGCCAGCAGCCAAGATCTAGGGCCCTACGAGCAGTACTTC
CASSQDLGPYEQYF
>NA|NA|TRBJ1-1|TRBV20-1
TGCAGTGCTTCGCGAGGAGGGGGTAGTACTGAAGCTTTCTTT
CSASRGGGSTEAFF
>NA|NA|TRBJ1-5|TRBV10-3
TGTGCCATCTATCGTCGGGAGGGCCAGCATTTT
CAIYRREGQHF
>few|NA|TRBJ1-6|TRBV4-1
TGCGCCAGCAGCCCTCCTACACTTTCACCCCTCCACTTT
CASSPPTLSPLHF
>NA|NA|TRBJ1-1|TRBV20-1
TGCAGTGCTAACCCGGGAGGTGTGAGCGGTGAAGCTTTCTTT
CSANPGGVSGEAFF
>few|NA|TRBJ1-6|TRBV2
TGTGCCAGCGGGGGACTTAATTCACCCCTCCACTTT
CASGGLNSPLHF
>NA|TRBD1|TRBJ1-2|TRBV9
TGTGCCAGCAGTGAACCGACAGGGGGTAACTATGGCTACACCTTC
CASSEPTGGNYGYTF
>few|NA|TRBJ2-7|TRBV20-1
TGCAGTGTTGGGGGTAGCGCCTCCTACGAGCAGTACTTC
CSVGGSASYEQYF
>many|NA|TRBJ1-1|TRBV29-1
TGCAGCGTTTGGACGGGGGTGACTGAAGCTTTCTTT
CSVWTGVTEAFF
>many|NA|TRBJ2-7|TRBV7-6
TGTGCCAGCAGCTCCCCGGGACACGAGCAGTACTTC
CASSSPGHEQYF